These 27 T cell receptor beta chains originate from one sample sequenced in a study of blood T cell repertoires in COVID-19. The table came from immunoSEQ multiplex PCR; TCRdb's copy has only in-frame clones and leaves some out. There are 100,000 to 150,000 clones in the sample; approximately 85% occur only once, and 17% lies in the top ten. Sequenced: peripheral blood. The receptors come from a young man with COVID-19, enrolled during active disease.

The chain recombines TRBV4-3 with TRBJ1-1, with 8 bases aligning to TRBD1. This CDR3 has 13 residues. Trimming took 4 bases from V and 11 from J; bases not matched to a gene: 9. Germline values: CDR1 LGHNA, CDR2 YSLEER. CDR3 sequence reads: CASSLERTGSAFF. Here the CDR3 DNA reads TGCGCCAGCAGCCTAGAAAGGACAGGGTCGGCTTTCTTT.

This sequence joins TRBV28 and TRBJ2-1, with no clear D. V shed 2 bases and J shed 4 bases, with 9 bases lying between them. The CDR3 is 14 amino acids. CDR1 is MDHEN, CDR2 SYDVKM, per germline. The CDR3, as DNA: TGTGCCAGCAGTTTAATCGGTCCATACAATGAGCAGTTCTTC. Its protein product is CASSLIGPYNEQFF.

The V and J genes are TRBV30 and TRBJ1-2; D call uncertain. The germline V and J ends were trimmed by 1 base and 4 bases, with 10 bases remaining between them. Germline CDR1 reads GTSNPN; CDR2 reads SVGIG (reference sequence). CDR3 length: 13 residues. The CDR3 protein is CAWSGLGFYGYTF. DNA for the CDR3: TGTGCCTGGAGTGGCCTCGGGTTCTATGGCTACACCTTC.

The V gene is TRBV5-1, the J gene TRBJ2-5, with D unresolved. Germline CDR1 and CDR2: SGHRS and YFSETQ. V was pared by 1 base and J by 4 bases, with 8 bases between. CDR3 length equals 13 residues. CDR3 sequence (DNA): TGCGCCAGCAGCTTGCCCTTGGCAGAGACCCAGTACTTC. Translation gives CASSLPLAETQYF. Combining the CDR3 with reference TRBV5-1 and TRBJ2-5 gives the whole variable domain KAGVTQTPRYLIKTRGQQVTLSCSPISGHRSVSWYQQTPGQGLQFLFEYFSETQRNKGNFPGRFSGRQFSNSRSEMNVSTLELGDSALYLCASSLPLAETQYFGPGTRLLVL.

J is TRBJ1-2 and V is TRBV7-2, with D perhaps matching TRBD1 (6 bases). Trimming cost V 4 bases and J 0 bases, with 12 bases left between them. The CDR3 length is 15 residues. The germline gives CDR1 SGHTA, CDR2 FQGNSA. The CDR3 here is CASSSRGGANYGYTF. CDR3 in DNA: TGTGCCAGCAGCTCCAGGGGTGGAGCTAACTATGGCTACACCTTC.

The chain links TRBV18 to TRBJ2-3; D is uncertain. Germline V gives CDR1 KGHSH, CDR2 LQKENI. The CDR3 is 14 amino acids. Between the trimmed V and J ends, which lost 4 bases and 2 bases, there was a span of 10 bases. The CDR3 loop reads CASSLNLDTDTQYF. The CDR3 nucleotides are TGTGCCAGCTCACTGAATCTAGACACAGATACGCAGTATTTT.

This sequence joins TRBV19 and TRBJ2-2; TRBD2 matches at 8 bases. The ends lost 3 bases at V and 3 bases at J; junction bases unmatched: 3. This CDR3 comprises 15 residues. The germline CDR1 and CDR2 sequences are LNHDA and SQIVND (reference sequence). CDR3 sequence: CASSILAGDTGELFF. In DNA form, the CDR3 reads TGTGCCAGTAGTATCCTAGCGGGCGACACCGGGGAGCTGTTTTTT.

The chain couples TRBV5-1 to TRBJ1-2; D possibly corresponds to TRBD1 (6 bases). CDR3 length: 17 amino acids. Trimming took 4 bases from V and 6 from J, leaving 25 bases between them. Germline V lookup: CDR1 SGHRS, CDR2 YFSETQ. The chain's CDR3 is CASSPGQTIPHVDGYTF. The CDR3 DNA follows: TGCGCCAGCAGCCCTGGACAGACGATACCCCACGTCGATGGCTACACCTTC.

This clone has just one count. The chain carries TRBV29-1 and TRBJ2-5, with TRBD2 matching over 12 bases. The CDR3 is 15 residues long. The ends lost 6 bases at V and 0 bases at J; junction bases unmatched: 5. Germline values: CDR1 SQVTM, CDR2 ANQGSEA. For the CDR3, the DNA is TGCAGCGTCAGTAGACTAGCGGGGGACCAAGAGACCCAGTACTTC. It specifies CSVSRLAGDQETQYF.

The chain is built from TRBV5-4 and TRBJ2-5, with TRBD1 as a possible D gene (8 bases). The V gene's germline CDR1 is SGHNT and CDR2 YYREEE (reference sequence). Trimming took off 4 bases at V and 1 base at J, with 14 bases between the two ends. The CDR3 runs to 15 residues. The CDR3 spells CASSIQGGSQETQYF. In nucleotides, the CDR3 is TGTGCCAGCAGCATACAGGGGGGGTCCCAAGAGACCCAGTACTTC.

The chain couples TRBV30 to TRBJ2-2; 10 bases map to TRBD1. Germline CDR1 GTSNPN, CDR2 SVGIG (reference sequence). This CDR3 is built from 15 residues. V lost 8 bases and J lost 4; bases outside the gene matches: 10. The CDR3 sequence is CALSTGGDFTGELFF. Written as DNA, the CDR3 is TGTGCCCTCTCGACAGGGGGCGATTTCACCGGGGAGCTGTTTTTT.

The rearrangement joins TRBV28 to TRBJ1-2, with TRBD1 as a possible D gene (5 bases). Germline V CDR1 and CDR2: MDHEN, SYDVKM. V was pared by 3 bases and J by 7 bases, with 12 bases between. This CDR3 has 13 amino acids. The chain's CDR3 is CASSFPRGGGYTF. The CDR3 DNA follows: TGTGCCAGCAGTTTCCCCCGGGGGGGTGGCTACACCTTC.

This clone has only one observation. The J gene is TRBJ2-3, the V gene TRBV7-3; a weak D match, TRBD2 (5 bases). The CDR3 consists of 13 residues. Trimming left V 3 bases short and J 4 bases short, with 8 bases between. Germline-derived CDR1 and CDR2 are SGHTA and FQGTGA. CDR3 amino acids: CASSLGEADTQYF. For the CDR3, the DNA is TGTGCCAGCAGCTTGGGAGAGGCAGATACGCAGTATTTT.

The chain uses TRBV4-1 and TRBJ1-6, with D possibly TRBD1 on 6 matching bases. Germline V gene sequence: CDR1 MGHRA, CDR2 YSYEKL. Trimming left V 4 bases short and J 6 bases short, with 13 bases between. This CDR3 is 15 amino acids long. The CDR3 spells CASSRRQVLNSPLHF. The DNA of the CDR3 is TGCGCCAGCAGCCGCAGACAGGTTCTTAATTCACCCCTCCACTTT.

The genes are TRBV9 and TRBJ1-1; D is ambiguous. There are 15 residues in the CDR3. Trimming left V 0 bases short and J 1 base short, with 10 bases between. Germline assignment: CDR1 SGDLS and CDR2 YYNGEE. This CDR3 is CASSVGTAQNTEAFF. The CDR3 DNA is TGTGCCAGCAGCGTAGGTACAGCCCAGAACACTGAAGCTTTCTTT.

This clone is a singleton in its sample. The chain uses TRBV5-4 and TRBJ2-1; D perhaps matches TRBD2 (6 bases). CDR1 is SGHNT and CDR2 is YYREEE in the germline V gene (reference sequence). Trimming pared 1 base from V and 10 bases from J, leaving 12 bases between. The CDR3 length is 13 residues. This CDR3 is CASSLTSRGEQFF. The DNA of the CDR3 is TGTGCCAGCAGCTTGACTAGCCGGGGGGAGCAGTTCTTC.

V gene TRBV4-1 combines with J gene TRBJ2-7; maybe TRBD2 (6 bases). CDR3 length equals 13 residues. V was clipped by 1 base and J by 4 bases, with 8 bases between them. Germline V CDR1 and CDR2: MGHRA, YSYEKL. CDR3 sequence reads: CASSQGGTYEQYF. Here the CDR3 DNA reads TGCGCCAGCAGCCAAGGTGGGACTTACGAGCAGTACTTC.

The rearrangement joins TRBV6-5 to TRBJ2-3; 9 nucleotides agree with TRBD1. After removal of 6 bases from V and 2 bases from J, the junction contained 6 bases not matched to a gene. The length of the CDR3 is 15 residues. In germline, CDR1 is MNHEY, CDR2 SVGAGI. The CDR3 loop reads CASRETGGDTDTQYF. CDR3 DNA sequence: TGTGCCAGCAGGGAGACAGGGGGGGACACAGATACGCAGTATTTT.

This CDR3 reads CAWSVDRGKGLSDGYTF. The CDR3 DNA is TGTGCCTGGAGTGTAGACCGGGGGAAGGGTTTGAGCGATGGCTACACCTTC. The chain couples TRBV30 to TRBJ1-2; tentative D call: TRBD1 (5 bases). V gave up 0 bases and J gave up 6 bases, with 23 bases separating them. CDR3 length: 17 amino acids. CDR1 is GTSNPN and CDR2 is SVGIG in the germline V gene (reference sequence).

The chain couples TRBV27 to TRBJ2-7, with 7 bases lining up with TRBD1. This CDR3 comprises 17 residues. Germline V gene lookup returns CDR1 MNHEY and CDR2 SMNVEV (reference sequence). V lost 2 bases to trimming and J lost 3 bases; unmatched junction nucleotides: 13. The CDR3 loop reads CASSLNAPGTVIYEQYF. CDR3 bases: TGTGCCAGCAGTTTAAACGCCCCCGGGACAGTGATCTACGAGCAGTACTTC.

The chain employs TRBV5-1 and TRBJ2-7; TRBD1 aligns across 8 bases. V lost 0 bases and J lost 2; bases outside the gene matches: 1. The CDR3 contains 14 residues. The germline gives CDR1 SGHRS, CDR2 YFSETQ. The CDR3 is CASSLGDRPYEQYF. CDR3 nucleotides: TGCGCCAGCAGCTTGGGGGACAGGCCCTACGAGCAGTACTTC. The entire variable domain, with the rest obtained from reference TRBV5-1 and TRBJ2-7, is as follows: KAGVTQTPRYLIKTRGQQVTLSCSPISGHRSVSWYQQTPGQGLQFLFEYFSETQRNKGNFPGRFSGRQFSNSRSEMNVSTLELGDSALYLCASSLGDRPYEQYFGPGTRLTVT.

As regards this clone: At the DNA level, this CDR3 is encoded by other sequences in the same sample as well. This rearrangement joins TRBV5-6 to TRBJ2-3; 7 bases line up with TRBD2. This CDR3 region has 16 residues. With 0 bases clipped from V and 1 base from J, the junction kept 5 bases outside the gene matches. Germline CDR1 reads SGHDT; CDR2 reads YYEEEE. This CDR3 is CASSLGASGRTDTQYF. The CDR3, as DNA: TGTGCCAGCAGCTTGGGGGCTAGCGGCCGCACAGATACGCAGTATTTT.

The chain is built from TRBV19 and TRBJ1-5, with TRBD1 matching over 7 bases. CDR1 LNHDA and CDR2 SQIVND come from the germline V gene (reference sequence). The CDR3 runs 13 residues. V was pared by 6 bases and J by 4 bases, with 3 bases of the junction left unmatched. CDR3 region: CASSAGGNQPQHF. In nucleotides, the CDR3 is TGTGCCAGTAGCGCAGGGGGGAATCAGCCCCAGCATTTT.

The J gene is TRBJ1-5, the V gene TRBV5-6; D is perhaps TRBD1 (6 bases). The CDR3 consists of 15 residues. The V gene lost 5 bases and the J gene lost 3 bases, with 15 bases spanning the gap. CDR1 and CDR2 (germline): SGHDT, YYEEEE. The CDR3 DNA sequence: TGTGCCAGCAGTGCCGGACAGCCCCACAATCAGCCCCAGCATTTT. The encoded protein is CASSAGQPHNQPQHF.

V usage is TRBV7-2 and J usage is TRBJ2-5, with TRBD1 identical over 9 bases. The CDR3 sequence is 15 residues long. Germline CDR1 is SGHTA and CDR2 is FQGNSA. V lost 3 bases to trimming and J lost 3 bases; unmatched junction nucleotides: 5. The CDR3 sequence is CASSFYGQGKETQYF. The CDR3 bases are TGTGCCAGCAGCTTCTATGGACAGGGGAAAGAGACCCAGTACTTC.

In this sample, this clone turned up a few times. The chain combines TRBV29-1 with TRBJ2-7; no clear D gene. V lost 5 bases and J lost 2, with 13 bases in between. The germline gives CDR1 SQVTM, CDR2 ANQGSEA. The CDR3 runs 13 residues. CDR3 amino acids: CSVLGPVTYEQYF. Written as DNA, the CDR3 is TGCAGCGTTCTTGGGCCGGTGACCTACGAGCAGTACTTC.

The gene calls are TRBV19 and TRBJ2-3; the D gene is possibly TRBD1 (5 bases). This CDR3 has 15 amino acids. Germline loops: CDR1 LNHDA, CDR2 SQIVND (reference sequence). With 5 bases removed from V and 3 bases from J, the gap between germline ends came to 15 bases. CDR3 sequence (DNA): TGTGCCAGTAGTTCGGCAGGGTATTCGACAGATACGCAGTATTTT. This codes for CASSSAGYSTDTQYF.